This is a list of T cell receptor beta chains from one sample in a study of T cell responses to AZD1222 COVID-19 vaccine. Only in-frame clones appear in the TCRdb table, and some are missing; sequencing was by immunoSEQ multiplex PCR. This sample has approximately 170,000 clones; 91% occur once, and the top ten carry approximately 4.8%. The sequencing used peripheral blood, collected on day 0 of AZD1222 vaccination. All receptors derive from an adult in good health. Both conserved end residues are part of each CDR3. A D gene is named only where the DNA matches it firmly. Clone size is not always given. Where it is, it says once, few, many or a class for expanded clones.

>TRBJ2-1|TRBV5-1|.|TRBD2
CASKALAGGRPSYNEQFF
TGCGCCAGCAAAGCACTAGCGGGAGGGAGGCCCTCCTACAATGAGCAGTTCTTC
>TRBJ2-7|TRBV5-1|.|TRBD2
CASSSSGRGPYEQYF
TGCGCCAGCAGCTCTAGCGGGAGGGGGCCCTACGAGCAGTACTTC
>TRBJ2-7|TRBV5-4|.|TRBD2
CASSSVGLPGGEQYF
TGTGCCAGCAGCTCCGTTGGCCTACCCGGGGGGGAGCAGTACTTC
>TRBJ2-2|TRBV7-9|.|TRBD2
CASSLAGGPRELFF
TGTGCCAGCAGCCTAGCGGGAGGGCCTAGGGAGCTGTTTTTT
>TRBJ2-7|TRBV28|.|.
CASSFQGLYEQYF
TGTGCCAGCAGTTTCCAGGGTCTCTACGAGCAGTACTTC
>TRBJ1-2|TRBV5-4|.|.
CASSLGGPNYGYTF
TGTGCCAGCAGCTTGGGGGGGCCTAACTATGGCTACACCTTC
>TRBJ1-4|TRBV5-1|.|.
CASSLNQGKGEKLFF
TGCGCCAGCAGCTTGAATCAGGGAAAGGGCGAAAAACTGTTTTTT
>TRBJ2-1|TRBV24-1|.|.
CATSGLGGSTDEQFF
TGTGCCACCAGTGGGCTAGGGGGGTCCACGGATGAGCAGTTCTTC
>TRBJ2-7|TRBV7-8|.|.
CASSSVPDSPVQYF
TGTGCCAGCAGCTCCGTTCCGGACTCACCCGTGCAGTACTTC
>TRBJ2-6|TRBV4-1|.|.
CASSASDGANVLTF
TGCGCCAGCAGCGCCTCAGACGGGGCCAACGTCCTGACTTTC
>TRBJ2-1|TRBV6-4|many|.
CASSDSGTNEQFF
TGTGCCAGCAGTGACTCGGGAACCAATGAGCAGTTCTTC
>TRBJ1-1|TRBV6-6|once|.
CASSYSRDTEAFF
TGTGCCAGCAGTTACTCAAGGGACACTGAAGCTTTCTTT
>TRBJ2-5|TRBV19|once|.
CASKGIRAGQETQYF
TGTGCCAGTAAAGGAATCCGGGCGGGGCAAGAGACCCAGTACTTC
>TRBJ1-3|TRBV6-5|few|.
CASTQGLHSGNTIYF
TGTGCCAGCACGCAAGGGCTGCACTCTGGAAACACCATATATTTT
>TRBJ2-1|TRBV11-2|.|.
CASSFTGTANGEQFF
TGTGCCAGCAGCTTTACTGGGACGGCAAATGGTGAGCAGTTCTTC
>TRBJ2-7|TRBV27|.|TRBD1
CASNTGTGGREQYF
TGTGCCAGCAATACCGGGACAGGGGGCCGCGAGCAGTACTTC
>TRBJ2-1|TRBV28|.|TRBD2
CASSAGTSGYNEQFF
TGTGCCAGCAGTGCAGGGACTAGCGGGTACAATGAGCAGTTCTTC
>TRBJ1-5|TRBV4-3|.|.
CASSHGTRSNQPQHF
TGCGCCAGCAGCCATGGGACAAGGAGCAATCAGCCCCAGCATTTT
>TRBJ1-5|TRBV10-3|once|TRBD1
CAISESGTGYQPQHF
TGTGCCATCAGTGAGTCCGGGACAGGGTATCAGCCCCAGCATTTT
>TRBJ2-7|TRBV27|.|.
CASSSGYEQYF
TGTGCCAGCAGTTCGGGCTACGAGCAGTACTTC
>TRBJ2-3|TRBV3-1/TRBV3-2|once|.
CASSQVYTTDTQYF
TGTGCCAGCAGCCAAGTTTACACCACAGATACGCAGTATTTT
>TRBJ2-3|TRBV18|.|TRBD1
CASSPRDRLTDTQYF
TGTGCCAGCTCCCCCCGGGACAGGCTAACAGATACGCAGTATTTT
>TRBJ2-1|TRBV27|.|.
CASSSGGSGRNEQFF
TGTGCCAGCAGTTCCGGTGGCAGTGGACGGAATGAGCAGTTCTTC
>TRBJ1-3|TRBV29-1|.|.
CSVASLGRQPSSGNTIYF
TGCAGCGTAGCTTCGTTAGGGAGGCAACCCTCCTCTGGAAACACCATATATTTT
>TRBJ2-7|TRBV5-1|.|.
CASSFQGNYYEQYF
TGCGCCAGCAGCTTCCAGGGGAATTACTACGAGCAGTACTTC
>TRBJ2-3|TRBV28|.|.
CASTPYDGGSADTQYF
TGTGCCAGCACTCCCTACGACGGGGGATCGGCAGATACGCAGTATTTT